This entry lists 27 T cell receptor beta chains sequenced from one sample in a study of cytomegalovirus exposure and HLA in healthy donors. The study ran its PCR with 60 Vbeta and 13 Jbeta primers. Sequencing used immunoSEQ multiplex PCR; TCRdb keeps in-frame clones, though not all of them. The sample has about 150,000 clones; 70% to 85% are singletons. Specimen: PBMCs. Every receptor here comes from a man aged 25-45 years in good health and CMV-seronegative.

The rearrangement uses TRBV4-3 and TRBJ1-3; the D is unclear. Germline lookup yields CDR1 LGHNA and CDR2 YSLEER. The CDR3 covers 16 residues. Trimming removed 0 bases at V and 1 base at J, with 10 bases between. The CDR3 DNA reads as TGCGCCAGCAGCCAAGATGTCGCGGGTTCTGGAAACACCATATATTTT. Its protein is CASSQDVAGSGNTIYF.

Only one count was recorded for this clone. The V call is TRBV30, the J call TRBJ2-3, with a weak D call TRBD2 (7 bases). This CDR3 contains 14 residues. Germline CDR1 reads GTSNPN; CDR2 reads SVGIG (reference sequence). The V gene lost 7 bases and the J gene lost 2 bases, with 16 bases spanning the gap. The CDR3 protein is CASVWRGLTDTQYF. In DNA form, the CDR3 reads TGTGCCTCGGTCTGGCGGGGGCTCACAGATACGCAGTATTTT.

Worth noting for this clone: Other DNA sequences of this sample code for an identical CDR3. The V call is TRBV5-1, the J call TRBJ2-3; D is uncertain. The CDR3 sequence is 14 residues long. The germline V gene encodes CDR1 SGHRS and CDR2 YFSETQ. Trimming took off 5 bases at V and 0 bases at J, with 10 bases between the two ends. The CDR3 protein is CASRDISSTDTQYF. The CDR3 DNA reads TGCGCCAGCAGAGACATATCAAGCACAGATACGCAGTATTTT.

The rearrangement uses TRBV7-9 and TRBJ2-5; 13 bases match TRBD2. V shed 7 bases and J 4 bases; nucleotides not matched to a gene: 18. Germline values: CDR1 SEHNR, CDR2 FQNEAQ (reference sequence). CDR3 length: 19 amino acids. CDR3 sequence (DNA): TGTGCCAGCAACACAGGACAAGGACTAGCGGGGGTGTTCGTAGAGACCCAGTACTTC. Its translation is CASNTGQGLAGVFVETQYF. Variable domain in full (rest from reference TRBV7-9 and TRBJ2-5): DTGVSQNPRHKITKRGQNVTFRCDPISEHNRLYWYRQTLGQGPEFLTYFQNEAQLEKSRLLSDRFSAERPKGSFSTLEIQRTEQGDSAMYLCASNTGQGLAGVFVETQYFGPGTRLLVL.

This chain uses TRBV7-2 with TRBJ2-5; 8 bases match TRBD1. This CDR3 spans 14 amino acids. J was trimmed by 4 bases and V by 2 bases; bases with no gene match: 3. Germline CDR1 SGHTA, CDR2 FQGNSA. CDR3 DNA sequence: TGTGCCAGCAGCTTACAAACAGGGGGAGAGACCCAGTACTTC. Its protein is CASSLQTGGETQYF. Looking up the rest from reference TRBV7-2 and TRBJ2-5 gives the full variable domain: GAGVSQSPSNKVTEKGKDVELRCDPISGHTALYWYRQSLGQGLEFLIYFQGNSAPDKSGLPSDRFSAERTGGSVSTLTIQRTQQEDSAVYLCASSLQTGGETQYFGPGTRLLVL.

This clone was picked up a small number of times. This rearrangement joins TRBV6-4 to TRBJ2-1; TRBD2 matches at 11 bases. Trimming took 5 bases from V and 0 from J; bases not matched to a gene: 3. This CDR3 contains 16 residues. CDR1 and CDR2 (germline): MRHNA, SNTAGT. The CDR3 coding sequence is TGTGCCAGCAGTTTTAGCGGGGGGGACTCCTACAATGAGCAGTTCTTC. It translates to CASSFSGGDSYNEQFF.

The chain is built from TRBV27 and TRBJ1-1; TRBD1 agrees at 9 bases. Germline V gene lookup returns CDR1 MNHEY and CDR2 SMNVEV (reference sequence). The CDR3 loop spans 16 amino acids. V lost 5 bases, J lost 5 bases, and 12 bases stayed unmatched. The CDR3 loop is CASSPQTGGGNTEAFF. DNA of the CDR3: TGTGCCAGCAGTCCCCAGACAGGGGGAGGGAATACTGAAGCTTTCTTT.

As regards this clone: The same CDR3 is also encoded by other DNA sequences in this sample. This sequence joins TRBV5-1 and TRBJ2-3; TRBD2 matches at 9 bases. The CDR3 covers 14 residues. The V segment lost 3 bases and the J segment 5 bases; nucleotides outside the gene matches: 4. Germline V gene lookup returns CDR1 SGHRS and CDR2 YFSETQ. CDR3 loop: CASSWGLAEDTQYF. As DNA, the CDR3 is TGCGCCAGCAGCTGGGGACTAGCAGAAGATACGCAGTATTTT.

This clone has only a few counts. The CDR3: CASGPAGSLYGYTF. Written as DNA, the CDR3 is TGTGCTAGTGGTCCAGCCGGGAGCTTATATGGCTACACCTTC. J is TRBJ1-2 and V is TRBV12-5; D is unresolved. V dropped 5 bases and J dropped 5 bases, with 15 bases sitting between them. Germline CDR1 and CDR2: LGHNT and FRNRAP. The CDR3 runs 14 residues.

This chain uses TRBV5-4 with TRBJ1-3; a possible D gene is TRBD1 (6 bases). The V end lost 1 base, the J end lost 4 bases, and 15 bases lay between the germline ends. The germline V gene has CDR1 SGHNT and CDR2 YYREEE (reference sequence). CDR3 size: 16 residues. CDR3 sequence: CASSLRGGGNGNTIYF. In DNA, the CDR3 is TGTGCCAGCAGCTTGAGAGGGGGGGGCAACGGAAACACCATATATTTT.

V usage is TRBV5-1 and J usage is TRBJ1-2; 7 nucleotides agree with TRBD1. CDR1 and CDR2 from the germline V gene are SGHRS and YFSETQ. This CDR3 has 14 residues. V lost 3 bases, J lost 4 bases, and 6 bases stayed unmatched. CDR3 region: CASSSVEGAYGYTF. The CDR3 region has the DNA TGCGCCAGCAGCTCGGTAGAGGGGGCCTATGGCTACACCTTC.

This clone has just one count. The rearrangement joins TRBV11-3 to TRBJ2-1; 9 nucleotides align to TRBD1. This CDR3 comprises 12 residues. The trim removed 5 bases at V and 9 bases at J, leaving 2 bases unmatched. CDR1 and CDR2 from the germline V gene are SGHNT and YENEEA. The CDR3 sequence is CASSATGGEQFF. The CDR3 DNA sequence: TGTGCCAGCAGCGCGACAGGGGGTGAGCAGTTCTTC.

This chain links TRBV6-1 with TRBJ1-1; D ambiguous. Per the germline V gene, CDR1 is MNHNS and CDR2 is SASEGT. The V end was cut by 2 bases, the J end by 6 bases, with 13 bases between. The CDR3 totals 14 residues. The CDR3 sequence: CASSERTWEAEAFF. In nucleotides, the CDR3 is TGTGCCAGCAGTGAAAGAACATGGGAGGCTGAAGCTTTCTTT.

V is TRBV5-8 and J is TRBJ2-1; 9 bases map to TRBD2. This CDR3 contains 18 residues. V was clipped by 4 bases and J by 1 base; unmatched bases: 12. The germline V gene has CDR1 SGHTS and CDR2 YDEGEE. CDR3 bases: TGTGCCAGCAGCCTAGGAGCGGGGGGCCCCCGATCCTACAATGAGCAGTTCTTC. Its protein product is CASSLGAGGPRSYNEQFF.

This clone was recorded once. This chain links TRBV28 with TRBJ2-7; D may be TRBD1 (5 bases). The CDR3 totals 14 residues. Germline CDR1 is MDHEN and CDR2 is SYDVKM. The ends were cut back, 6 bases at V and 5 bases at J, with 17 bases in the middle. This CDR3 reads CASRGIRGRDEQYF. In nucleotides, the CDR3 is TGTGCCAGCAGGGGGATAAGGGGCAGGGACGAGCAGTACTTC. Full variable domain (outside the CDR3, taken from reference TRBV28 and TRBJ2-7): DVKVTQSSRYLVKRTGEKVFLECVQDMDHENMFWYRQDPGLGLRLIYFSYDVKMKEKGDIPEGYSVSREKKERFSLILESASTNQTSMYLCASRGIRGRDEQYFGPGTRLTVT.

To note about this clone: One end of the junction fails to match germline, which may point to a read error. This chain uses TRBV7-9 with TRBJ2-2; 8 bases line up with TRBD1. The germline CDR1 and CDR2 sequences are SEHNR and FQNEAQ (reference sequence). The CDR3 extends over 15 amino acids. The CDR3 coding sequence is TGTTCCAGCAGTCCCGGGACAGGATTAATTAGGGAGCTGTTTTTT. This translates into CSSSPGTGLIRELFF.

This clone was seen once. The chain couples TRBV6-4 to TRBJ1-6; TRBD1 agrees at 8 bases. The germline gives CDR1 MRHNA, CDR2 SNTAGT. V was clipped by 4 bases and J by 7 bases; unmatched bases: 9. CDR3 length: 16 residues. For the CDR3, the DNA is TGTGCCAGCAGTGTCTGCGACAGGGGCTGGAATTCACCCCTCCACTTT. The encoded protein is CASSVCDRGWNSPLHF.

The V call is TRBV5-1, the J call TRBJ1-3; 8 bases match TRBD1. This CDR3 region has 16 residues. After removal of 0 bases from V and 4 bases from J, the junction contained 6 bases not matched to a gene. CDR1 and CDR2 from the germline V gene are SGHRS and YFSETQ. Here the CDR3 reads CASSLAQGARGNTIYF. The CDR3 DNA sequence: TGCGCCAGCAGCTTGGCGCAGGGGGCGCGGGGAAACACCATATATTTT.

V and J are TRBV19 and TRBJ2-7, with 7 bases fitting TRBD1. This CDR3 contains 13 residues. Germline trimming cut 4 bases from V and 7 bases from J; bases unmatched to any gene: 7. Germline V gene sequence: CDR1 LNHDA, CDR2 SQIVND (reference sequence). The DNA for the CDR3 is TGTGCCAGTAGTACCCGTAGGGGGCTGGAGCAGTACTTC. Its translation is CASSTRRGLEQYF.

The chain has TRBV28 and TRBJ1-1, with D possibly TRBD1 on 5 matching bases. Looked up from germline, CDR1 is MDHEN and CDR2 is SYDVKM. V lost 5 bases and J lost 4, with 14 bases in between. This CDR3 is 14 amino acids long. The CDR3 protein is CASSIGAVGTEAFF. The CDR3 bases are TGTGCCAGCAGTATAGGGGCAGTTGGCACTGAAGCTTTCTTT.

V is TRBV2 and J is TRBJ2-7, with D perhaps matching TRBD1 (6 bases). Germline lookup yields CDR1 SNHLY and CDR2 FYNNEI. The CDR3 has 13 amino acids. Trimming removed 6 bases at V and 3 bases at J, with 12 bases between. The CDR3 DNA reads as TGTGCCAGCAGACTAGGACAGATCTACGAGCAGTACTTC. This sequence encodes CASRLGQIYEQYF.

V gene TRBV19 combines with J gene TRBJ2-7, with 8 bases lining up with TRBD1. The CDR3 is made up of 13 amino acids. Unmatched junction bases numbered 3, after V lost 5 bases and J lost 3 bases. Germline CDR1 is LNHDA and CDR2 is SQIVND (reference sequence). The CDR3: CASSGQGGYEQYF. The CDR3 nucleotides read TGTGCCAGTAGTGGACAGGGTGGCTACGAGCAGTACTTC.

CDR3 residues: CAISPGGQVADEQFF. The CDR3 DNA follows: TGTGCCATCAGTCCGGGGGGGCAGGTTGCAGATGAGCAGTTCTTC. The gene calls are TRBV10-3 and TRBJ2-1; 8 bases are shared with TRBD2. Germline V gene data show CDR1 as ENHRY and CDR2 as SYGVKD. Trimming removed 5 bases from V and 8 bases from J; junction bases left unmatched: 11. The CDR3 runs 15 residues.

The rearrangement uses TRBV6-5 and TRBJ2-1; the D gene is possibly TRBD1 (6 bases). The germline V gene encodes CDR1 MNHEY and CDR2 SVGAGI. This CDR3 has 15 amino acids. The germline V and J ends were trimmed by 2 bases and 7 bases, with 15 bases remaining between them. In DNA form, the CDR3 reads TGTGCCAGCAGTTACACAACAGGGTCCCCGAATGAGCAGTTCTTC. Its protein product is CASSYTTGSPNEQFF.

Concerning this clone itself: A junction end diverges from the germline sequence, so it may reflect a read error. The V call is TRBV6-6, the J call TRBJ1-2; possibly TRBD1 for D (6 bases). The CDR3 loop spans 14 amino acids. Germline lookup yields CDR1 MNHNY and CDR2 SVGAGI (reference sequence). CDR3 sequence (DNA): TGTGCCAGCAGTTACTCGAGGGGGTACTATGGCTACCCCTTC. This encodes CASSYSRGYYGYPF.

The rearrangement links TRBV7-7 to TRBJ2-2; TRBD2 matches 11 bases. V was clipped by 6 bases and J by 4 bases; unmatched bases: 4. Germline V CDR1 and CDR2: SSHAT, FNYEAQ (reference sequence). The CDR3 length is 15 residues. DNA for the CDR3: TGTGCCAGCAGTCCCGGGACTAGCGGCACCGGGGAGCTGTTTTTT. Its protein product is CASSPGTSGTGELFF. The full variable domain, in which reference TRBV7-7 and TRBJ2-2 provide the parts outside the CDR3, is GAGVSQSPRYKVTKRGQDVTLRCDPISSHATLYWYQQALGQGPEFLTYFNYEAQPDKSGLPSDRFSAERPEGSISTLTIQRTEQRDSAMYRCASSPGTSGTGELFFGEGSRLTVL.

This clone was recorded once. The genes are TRBV5-1 and TRBJ2-1; TRBD1 matches at 10 bases. J lost 4 bases, V lost 4 bases, and 14 bases had no gene match. CDR3 size: 18 residues. Germline V gives CDR1 SGHRS, CDR2 YFSETQ. CDR3 in amino acids: CASSPGQGRSNPYNEQFF. In DNA form, the CDR3 reads TGCGCCAGCAGCCCGGGACAGGGGAGGTCCAATCCTTACAATGAGCAGTTCTTC.